The 3 T cell receptor beta chains given below trace back to one sample, sequenced in a study of blood T cell repertoires in COVID-19. Sequenced by immunoSEQ multiplex PCR; TCRdb stores in-frame clones only, minus some. The sample lists roughly 180,000 clones, around 85% occurring once. The source material was peripheral blood. The receptor set was obtained from a man in his sixties or seventies with active or convalescent COVID-19.

The chain recombines TRBV19 with TRBJ1-1; 10 bases line up with TRBD1. The germline V gene encodes CDR1 LNHDA and CDR2 SQIVND (reference sequence). Trimming cost V 7 bases and J 1 base; bases outside gene matches: 9. CDR3 length: 16 residues. CDR3 bases: TGTGCCAGTAAGGACAGGGGGTCCTTTAAGAACACTGAAGCTTTCTTT. Protein sequence: CASKDRGSFKNTEAFF.

The rearrangement links TRBV30 to TRBJ2-1; D not resolved. The CDR3 covers 12 residues. CDR1 and CDR2 from the germline V gene are GTSNPN and SVGIG (reference sequence). The V and J ends lost 5 bases and 0 bases respectively, with 5 bases between them. The DNA for the CDR3 is TGTGCCTGGCAGGTCTCCTACAATGAGCAGTTCTTC. Translated, it gives CAWQVSYNEQFF.

This clone was found a few times. The V gene is TRBV7-9, the J gene TRBJ2-3; D is possibly TRBD1 (5 bases). The germline CDR1 and CDR2 sequences are SEHNR and FQNEAQ (reference sequence). V lost 7 bases to trimming and J lost 4 bases, with 12 bases between them. The CDR3 totals 13 residues. CDR3 sequence: CASIELRADTQYF. Written as DNA, the CDR3 is TGTGCCAGCATTGAGCTCAGGGCAGATACGCAGTATTTT.